This T cell receptor beta chain was found in a study of blood T cell repertoires in COVID-19. Study-wide context: Researchers got acute and convalescent COVID-19 samples from the United States, Italy and Spain. T cells, B-cell-depleted T cells, or PBMCs provided the cDNA or gDNA that served as material.

Original methodology: Reference gene primer amplification gave estimated nucleated cell counts. Libraries were prepared by immunoSEQ multiplex PCR; TCRdb keeps only in-frame clonotypes and omits some of them. That table furnishes V, J and clone size, whereas the DNA furnished D and trimming. The sample contains roughly 81,000 clones, 87% of which appear only once. This clone has only a few counts. This clonotype was obtained from a man aged 30-40 years with acute or convalescent COVID-19. The specimen sequenced was peripheral blood.

The CDR3 reads CSVGRDTEAFF. In DNA, the CDR3 is TGCAGCGTTGGCAGGGACACTGAAGCTTTCTTT. The rearrangement joins TRBV29-1 to TRBJ1-1, with D possibly being TRBD1 (5 bases). The germline CDR1 and CDR2 sequences are SQVTM and ANQGSEA. Trimming removed 4 bases from V and 3 bases from J, with 6 bases in between. This CDR3 spans 11 amino acids.